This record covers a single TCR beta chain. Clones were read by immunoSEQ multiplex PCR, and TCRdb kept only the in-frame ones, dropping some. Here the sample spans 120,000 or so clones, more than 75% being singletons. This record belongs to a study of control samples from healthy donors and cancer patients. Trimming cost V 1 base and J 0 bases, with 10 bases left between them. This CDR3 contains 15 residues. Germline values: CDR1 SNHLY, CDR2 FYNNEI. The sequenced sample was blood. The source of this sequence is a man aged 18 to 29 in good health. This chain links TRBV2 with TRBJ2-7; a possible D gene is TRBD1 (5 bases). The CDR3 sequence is CASSEVGQGSYEQYF. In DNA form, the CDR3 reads TGTGCCAGCAGTGAAGTTGGCCAGGGCTCCTACGAGCAGTACTTC.